These T cell receptor beta chains were read from a single sample in a study of cytomegalovirus exposure and HLA in healthy donors. Generated by immunoSEQ multiplex PCR, the TCRdb table keeps only in-frame clones and is missing some. The sample includes about 200,000 clones. The sequencing input was PBMCs. The receptor set was obtained from a woman aged 25 to 39 in good health and CMV-seropositive. The conserved cysteine and the conserved F or W are not part of the CDR3 here. Fields, in order: CDR3 length, J gene, V gene, CDR3 protein.

len: 13; j_gene: TRBJ2-7; v_gene: TRBV6-5; CDR3aa: ASKDEGLGPYEQY
len: 14; j_gene: TRBJ2-2; v_gene: TRBV4-2; CDR3aa: ASSQEPAGPTGELF
len: 12; j_gene: TRBJ1-1; v_gene: TRBV9; CDR3aa: ASSVGHLNTEAF
len: 16; j_gene: TRBJ2-2; v_gene: TRBV19; CDR3aa: ASSSRTSGSLNTGELF
len: 11; j_gene: TRBJ2-7; v_gene: TRBV10-1; CDR3aa: ANGQGARHEQY
len: 12; j_gene: TRBJ2-5; v_gene: TRBV9; CDR3aa: ASSVDSRKETQY
len: 10; j_gene: TRBJ1-1; v_gene: TRBV29-1; CDR3aa: SVGEGDTEAF
len: 12; j_gene: TRBJ2-1; v_gene: TRBV25-1; CDR3aa: ASSAGTGRNEQF
len: 15; j_gene: TRBJ2-2; v_gene: TRBV5-1; CDR3aa: ASSLSVSGGGTGELF
len: 13; j_gene: TRBJ2-7; v_gene: TRBV27; CDR3aa: ASSASYRSSYEQY
len: 11; j_gene: TRBJ2-5; v_gene: TRBV29-1; CDR3aa: SVIRTGLGEQY
len: 13; j_gene: TRBJ2-5; v_gene: TRBV30; CDR3aa: AWSLAGGPQETQY
len: 14; j_gene: TRBJ2-5; v_gene: TRBV5-1; CDR3aa: ASSTGLADTGETQY
len: 13; j_gene: TRBJ1-5; v_gene: TRBV4-1; CDR3aa: ASSQDRGSGQPQH
len: 8; j_gene: TRBJ1-1; v_gene: TRBV30; CDR3aa: ACTRARAF
len: 15; j_gene: TRBJ1-5; v_gene: TRBV7-9; CDR3aa: ASSHLGGTGTNQPQH
len: 14; j_gene: TRBJ2-3; v_gene: TRBV14; CDR3aa: ASSQPGTRSTDTQY
len: 14; j_gene: TRBJ2-3; v_gene: TRBV5-1; CDR3aa: ASSLVLAGGGDTQY
len: 14; j_gene: TRBJ1-2; v_gene: TRBV9; CDR3aa: ASSVGGTATNYGYT
len: 12; j_gene: TRBJ1-1; v_gene: TRBV10-3; CDR3aa: AISERGGRTEAF
len: 12; j_gene: TRBJ1-1; v_gene: TRBV25-1; CDR3aa: ASSDPGVVAEAF
len: 12; j_gene: TRBJ2-7; v_gene: TRBV7-6; CDR3aa: ASSLGHQMGEQY
len: 15; j_gene: TRBJ1-6; v_gene: TRBV2; CDR3aa: ASTRQGWSFDNSPLH
len: 16; j_gene: TRBJ2-2; v_gene: TRBV5-1; CDR3aa: ASSLVTRRTLNTGELF
len: 11; j_gene: TRBJ1-1; v_gene: TRBV6-6; CDR3aa: ASSYSTGAEAF
len: 16; j_gene: TRBJ2-3; v_gene: TRBV7-2; CDR3aa: ASSSPSTTERVTDTQY
len: 13; j_gene: TRBJ2-5; v_gene: TRBV29-1; CDR3aa: SVSRDGGYQETQY
len: 11; j_gene: TRBJ2-7; v_gene: TRBV5-1; CDR3aa: ASSFQGSYEQY
len: 9; j_gene: TRBJ1-2; v_gene: TRBV4-2; CDR3aa: ATGQDYGYT
len: 12; j_gene: TRBJ2-3; v_gene: TRBV29-1; CDR3aa: SVVRGAPGDTQY
len: 13; j_gene: TRBJ2-3; v_gene: TRBV2; CDR3aa: ASSGGLAAADTQY
len: 14; j_gene: TRBJ1-5; v_gene: TRBV2; CDR3aa: ASSAARGMSGQPQH
len: 16; j_gene: TRBJ2-1; v_gene: TRBV25-1; CDR3aa: ASAPTAGGLSSYNEQF
len: 11; j_gene: TRBJ1-6; v_gene: TRBV5-6; CDR3aa: ASSLTGSSPLH
len: 15; j_gene: TRBJ2-1; v_gene: TRBV7-9; CDR3aa: ASSSLDGRNSYNEQF
len: 13; j_gene: TRBJ2-5; v_gene: TRBV19; CDR3aa: ASSIRGQGWETQY
len: 17; j_gene: TRBJ1-2; v_gene: TRBV6-1; CDR3aa: ASSELKSTGRGLTYGYT
len: 13; j_gene: TRBJ2-1; v_gene: TRBV27; CDR3aa: ASSLGLARVDEQF
len: 12; j_gene: TRBJ1-1; v_gene: TRBV15; CDR3aa: ATSRGDRNTEAF
len: 14; j_gene: TRBJ2-1; v_gene: TRBV5-4; CDR3aa: ASSPWLAGGSNEQF
len: 13; j_gene: TRBJ1-2; v_gene: TRBV4-3; CDR3aa: ASSQDRGVGYGYT
len: 13; j_gene: TRBJ1-3; v_gene: TRBV2; CDR3aa: ASSVTGWSGNTIY
len: 14; j_gene: TRBJ1-2; v_gene: TRBV7-8; CDR3aa: ASSPSQGQGNYGYT
len: 12; j_gene: TRBJ2-7; v_gene: TRBV2; CDR3aa: ASSSRDRSYEQY
len: 9; j_gene: TRBJ1-5; v_gene: TRBV27; CDR3aa: ASSGRQPQH
len: 12; j_gene: TRBJ2-5; v_gene: TRBV5-4; CDR3aa: ASSFGLLEETQY
len: 16; j_gene: TRBJ2-3; v_gene: TRBV25-1; CDR3aa: ASSETEGGAPDTDTQY
len: 11; j_gene: TRBJ1-2; v_gene: TRBV4-1; CDR3aa: ASSQERDRGYT
len: 15; j_gene: TRBJ1-5; v_gene: TRBV11-2; CDR3aa: ASSLGAGTESHQPQH
len: 14; j_gene: TRBJ2-4; v_gene: TRBV7-2; CDR3aa: ASSLRRGDLANIQY
len: 11; j_gene: TRBJ1-2; v_gene: TRBV6-5; CDR3aa: ASSSSPVYGYT
len: 13; j_gene: TRBJ2-5; v_gene: TRBV11-2; CDR3aa: ASSPQAGAGETQY
len: 13; j_gene: TRBJ2-7; v_gene: TRBV19; CDR3aa: ASSTLAGGSYEQY
len: 15; j_gene: TRBJ1-5; v_gene: TRBV29-1; CDR3aa: SVMERYGTGGNQPQH
len: 13; j_gene: TRBJ2-3; v_gene: TRBV2; CDR3aa: ASSTTSGNTDTQY
len: 12; j_gene: TRBJ1-2; v_gene: TRBV28; CDR3aa: ASSGGQEPYGYT
len: 14; j_gene: TRBJ2-3; v_gene: TRBV14; CDR3aa: ASSPYRLAGPDTQY